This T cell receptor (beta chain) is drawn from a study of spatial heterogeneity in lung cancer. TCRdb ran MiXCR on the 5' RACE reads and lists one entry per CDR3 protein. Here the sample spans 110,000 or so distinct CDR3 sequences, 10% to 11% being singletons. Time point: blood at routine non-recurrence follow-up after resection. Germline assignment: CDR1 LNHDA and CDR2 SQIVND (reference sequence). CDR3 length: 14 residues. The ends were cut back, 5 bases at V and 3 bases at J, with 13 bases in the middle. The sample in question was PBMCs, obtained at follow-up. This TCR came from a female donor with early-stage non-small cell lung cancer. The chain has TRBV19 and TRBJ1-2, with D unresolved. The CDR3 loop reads CASSLGRRHYGYTF. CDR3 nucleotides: TGTGCCAGTAGTCTAGGCCGACGGCACTATGGCTACACCTTC.